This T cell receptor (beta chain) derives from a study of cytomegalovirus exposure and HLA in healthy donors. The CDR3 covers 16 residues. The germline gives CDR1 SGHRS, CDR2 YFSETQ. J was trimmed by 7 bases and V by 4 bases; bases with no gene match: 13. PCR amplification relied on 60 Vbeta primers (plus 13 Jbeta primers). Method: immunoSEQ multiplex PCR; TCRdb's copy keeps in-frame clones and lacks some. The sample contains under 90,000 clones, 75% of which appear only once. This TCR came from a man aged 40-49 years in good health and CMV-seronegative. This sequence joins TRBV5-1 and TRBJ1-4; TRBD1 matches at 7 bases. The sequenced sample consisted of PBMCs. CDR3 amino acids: CASSRAPLTGSEKLFF. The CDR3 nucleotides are TGCGCCAGCAGCAGAGCACCGCTGACAGGGAGTGAAAAACTGTTTTTT.